These 12 T cell receptor beta chains share one sample of origin, sequenced in a study of T cells expressing NK-cell markers. Each CDR3 protein gets one entry in TCRdb, which reprocessed the 5' RACE reads and gives no DNA. In total, the table holds about 190,000 distinct CDR3 sequences. The material sequenced was blood T cells: a sorted CD56 or NKG2C T cell subset, CD4+ or CD8+ T cells, or bulk PBMC T cells (not recorded which). These receptors originate from a man aged 18-75 years in good health.

This chain connects TRBV5-1 to TRBJ1-2. Germline V CDR1 and CDR2: SGHRS, YFSETQ. This CDR3 is built from 16 residues. CDR3 in amino acids: CASSFSPAATNYGYTF.

CDR3 sequence reads: CASSLLGLAGGPPETQYF. This chain links TRBV12-3 or TRBV12-4 with TRBJ2-5; the TCRdb call, TRBD2, lacks DNA for checking. This CDR3 region has 18 residues.

The chain joins TRBV25-1 to TRBJ1-2; TCRdb names TRBD1, which stays unverified in the absence of DNA. Germline CDR1 and CDR2: MGHDK and SYGVNS. The CDR3 loop spans 15 amino acids. The CDR3 sequence: CASSEWGSESYGYTF.

The chain carries TRBV7-9 and TRBJ2-3; no DNA is available, so the TRBD2 call from TCRdb remains unchecked. In germline, CDR1 is SEHNR, CDR2 FQNEAQ (reference sequence). This CDR3 is 17 amino acids long. Here the CDR3 reads CASSYRDSGGSTDTQYF. The variable domain in full, completed from reference TRBV7-9 and TRBJ2-3, reads DTGVSQNPRHKITKRGQNVTFRCDPISEHNRLYWYRQTLGQGPEFLTYFQNEAQLEKSRLLSDRFSAERPKGSFSTLEIQRTEQGDSAMYLCASSYRDSGGSTDTQYFGPGTRLTVL.

CDR3 sequence: CASSAGTGMTDTQYF. This sequence joins TRBV12-3 or TRBV12-4 and TRBJ2-3; lacking DNA, the TRBD1 call made by TCRdb goes unchecked. This CDR3 comprises 15 residues.

V usage is TRBV9 and J usage is TRBJ2-5; the D gene TCRdb calls, TRBD1, cannot be checked with no DNA. This CDR3 has 17 amino acids. Germline CDR1 SGDLS, CDR2 YYNGEE. The CDR3 spells CASSGPATGWGMETQYF.

The chain couples TRBV2 to TRBJ1-4. CDR1 is SNHLY, CDR2 FYNNEI, per germline. CDR3 length equals 15 residues. CDR3 amino acids: CASDSPASTNEKLFF.

The chain couples TRBV20-1 to TRBJ2-1; TCRdb's D call of TRBD2 is untestable without DNA. Per germline, CDR1 DFQATT and CDR2 SNEGSKA (reference sequence). The CDR3 loop spans 12 amino acids. The CDR3 spells CSASHLVNEQFF.

This rearrangement joins TRBV5-6 to TRBJ2-2; with no DNA, the TCRdb D assignment of TRBD1 cannot be verified. The CDR3 has 16 residues. The germline V gene encodes CDR1 SGHDT and CDR2 YYEEEE. CDR3 sequence: CASNPGWGRYTGELFF.

The chain employs TRBV6-1 and TRBJ2-2. CDR3 length: 16 amino acids. CDR1 and CDR2 from the germline V gene are MNHNS and SASEGT. The CDR3: CASSEGLRGNYGELFF.

The J gene is TRBJ2-3, the V gene TRBV5-5; TCRdb selects TRBD1, and the lack of DNA leaves this call unchecked. CDR1 and CDR2 from the germline V gene are SGHKS and YYEKEE (reference sequence). The CDR3 runs 17 residues. The CDR3 here is CASSLVLVAGGTDTQYF.

This chain links TRBV6-4 with TRBJ2-4; TCRdb's assignment of TRBD2 cannot be checked, as there is no DNA. The CDR3 consists of 19 residues. Germline CDR1 reads MRHNA; CDR2 reads SNTAGT. Here the CDR3 reads CASSDLVGPSILAKNIQYF.